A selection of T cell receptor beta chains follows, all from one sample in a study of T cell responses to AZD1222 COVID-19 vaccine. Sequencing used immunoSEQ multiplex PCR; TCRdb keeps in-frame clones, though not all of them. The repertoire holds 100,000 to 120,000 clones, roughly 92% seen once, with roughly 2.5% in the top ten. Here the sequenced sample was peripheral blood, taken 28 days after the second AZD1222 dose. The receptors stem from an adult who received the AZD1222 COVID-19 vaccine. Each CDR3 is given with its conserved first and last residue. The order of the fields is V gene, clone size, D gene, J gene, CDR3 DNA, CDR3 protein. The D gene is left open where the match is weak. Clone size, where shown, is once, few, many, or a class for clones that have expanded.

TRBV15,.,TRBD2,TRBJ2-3,TGTGCCACCAGCGCTCTAGGGACTAGCGGGGGGGCCGTCCTCACAGATACGCAGTATTTT,CATSALGTSGGAVLTDTQYF
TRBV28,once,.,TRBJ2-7,TGTGCCAGCAGCCTCACCGGGACCCTCTACGAGCAGTACTTC,CASSLTGTLYEQYF
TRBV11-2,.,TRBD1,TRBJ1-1,TGTGCCAGCAGCTTCACCGGGACAGGGACGACTGAAGCTTTCTTT,CASSFTGTGTTEAFF
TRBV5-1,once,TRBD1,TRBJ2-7,TGCGCCAGCAGCTTCGGACAGGGGAAATACGAGCAGTACTTC,CASSFGQGKYEQYF
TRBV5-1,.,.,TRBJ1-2,TGCGCCAGCAGCTTGGAGGCGACTAACTATGGCTACACCTTC,CASSLEATNYGYTF
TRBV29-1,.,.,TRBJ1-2,TGCAGCGTTGACAGGGGTGATGGCTACACCTTC,CSVDRGDGYTF
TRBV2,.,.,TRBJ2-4,TGTGCCAGCAGTGATGATTTAGCCAAAAACATTCAGTACTTC,CASSDDLAKNIQYF
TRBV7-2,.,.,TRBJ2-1,TGTGCCAGCAGCCCAGGGGGGACTCAAAACAATGAGCAGTTCTTC,CASSPGGTQNNEQFF
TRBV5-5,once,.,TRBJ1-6,TGTGCCAGCAGCTTACAGACCCGAGGGTTCGGTTCACCCCTCCACTTT,CASSLQTRGFGSPLHF
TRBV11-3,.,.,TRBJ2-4,TGTGCCAGCTTAGCGGAATGGGCCAAAAACATTCAGTACTTC,CASLAEWAKNIQYF
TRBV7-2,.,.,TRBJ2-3,TGTGCCAGCAGCTTAACAGGATCCACAGATACGCAGTATTTT,CASSLTGSTDTQYF
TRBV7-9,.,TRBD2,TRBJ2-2,TGTGCCAGCCTCCTGGCGGGGGGGCCCGGGGAGCTGTTTTTT,CASLLAGGPGELFF
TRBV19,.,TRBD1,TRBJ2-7,TGTGCCAGTAGTATCCTGCCCGGACAGGGGGCCTACGAGCAGTACTTC,CASSILPGQGAYEQYF